Sequencing of this T cell receptor (beta chain) was carried out in a study of CD8 T cells in Susac syndrome. Random hexamers were used to reverse transcribe an amount of about 0.45 to 1 ug RNA. The authors amplified TCR beta CDR3 across 54 Vbeta and 13 Jbeta using immunoSEQ multiplex PCR. TCRdb analysed the immunoSEQ multiplex PCR reads with MiXCR anew, one entry per CDR3 protein. The sample has roughly 200,000 distinct CDR3 sequences, about 95% seen once; the top ten hold around 0.15%. The germline V gene has CDR1 SEHNR and CDR2 FQNEAQ (reference sequence). There are 16 residues in the CDR3. V gave up 5 bases and J gave up 4 bases; unmatched junction bases: 9. Sequencing targeted TCR beta in T cells from blood (CD8+ and CD4+). CD8+ and CD4+ T cells were negatively isolated; TEMRA cells were FACS-enriched. A single count supports this clonotype.

The source material was CD8+ T cells from PBMCs. This rearrangement joins TRBV7-9 to TRBJ2-1; TRBD1 agrees at 9 bases. This clonotype originated in a human donor with multiple sclerosis. As DNA, the CDR3 is TGTGCCAGCAGCCCCCCCGGGACAGGGAGATACAATGAGCAGTTCTTC. This translates into CASSPPGTGRYNEQFF.